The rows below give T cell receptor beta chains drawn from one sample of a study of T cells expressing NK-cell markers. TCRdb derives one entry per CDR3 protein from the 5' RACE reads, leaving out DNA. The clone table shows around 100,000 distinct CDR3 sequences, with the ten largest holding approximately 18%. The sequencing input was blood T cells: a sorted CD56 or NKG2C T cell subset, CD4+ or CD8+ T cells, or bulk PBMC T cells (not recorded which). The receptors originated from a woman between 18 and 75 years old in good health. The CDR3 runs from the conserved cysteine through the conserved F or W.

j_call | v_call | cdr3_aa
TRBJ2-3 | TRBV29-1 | CSVESGIEGSADTQYF
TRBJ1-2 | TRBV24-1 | CATSDSTGELYGYTF
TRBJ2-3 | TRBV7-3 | CASGWGASSTDTQYF
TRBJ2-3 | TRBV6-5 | CASSSLTSGGPSTDTQYF
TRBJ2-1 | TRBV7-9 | CASRYGGGYNEQFF
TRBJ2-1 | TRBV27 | CASSLGPGTGYNEQFF
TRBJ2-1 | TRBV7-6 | CASSLTSGTYNEQFF
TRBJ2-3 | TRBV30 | CAWSDGGISTDTQYF
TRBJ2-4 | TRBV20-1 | CSARERDSPAKNIQYF
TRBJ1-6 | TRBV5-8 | CASSLTEGIGSPLHF
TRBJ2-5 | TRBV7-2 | CASSLAGRMYQETQYF
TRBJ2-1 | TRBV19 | CASRTVNEQFF
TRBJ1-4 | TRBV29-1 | CSVEQGEGGKLFF
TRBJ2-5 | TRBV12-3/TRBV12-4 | CASNLTPTEEETQYF
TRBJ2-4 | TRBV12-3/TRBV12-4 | CASSPGTGRNIQYF
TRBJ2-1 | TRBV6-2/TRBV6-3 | CASRHRDSVTYNEQFF
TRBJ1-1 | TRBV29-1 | CSAGGGNTEAFF
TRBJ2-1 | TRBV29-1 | CSVVTGLAGYNEQFF
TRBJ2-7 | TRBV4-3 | CASSPTLAGGPSGYEQYF
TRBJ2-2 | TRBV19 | CASSMVSGRAASDTGELFF
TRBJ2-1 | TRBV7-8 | CASSFRTSVYWGEQFF
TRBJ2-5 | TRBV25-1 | CASTRGTSGIETQYF
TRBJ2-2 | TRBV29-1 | CSVGERTSDGELFF
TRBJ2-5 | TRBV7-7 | CASSLGQTQETQYF
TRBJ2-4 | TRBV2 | CAFSGTGLAKNIQYF
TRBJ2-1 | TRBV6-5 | CASSYGGDNEQFF
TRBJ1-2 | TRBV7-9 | CASSLAEVHGYTF
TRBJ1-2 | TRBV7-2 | CASSFMGGGIYGYTF
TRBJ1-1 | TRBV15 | CATSRDISTEEAFF
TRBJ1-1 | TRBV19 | CASSIDPGQGRPYGNTEAFF
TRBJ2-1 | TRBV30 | CAVDRQGSYNEQFF
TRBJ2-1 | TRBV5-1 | CASSKGTSGADEQFF
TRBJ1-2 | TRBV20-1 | CSAGADTPWDGYTF
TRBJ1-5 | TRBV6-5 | CASSYQTGTQPQHF
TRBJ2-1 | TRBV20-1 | CSASDGSSYNEQFF
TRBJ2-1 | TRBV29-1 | CSVEGGGGAPYNEQFF
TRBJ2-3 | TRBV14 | CASSPRTSGLGDTQYF
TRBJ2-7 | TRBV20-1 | CSALGREGYYEQYF
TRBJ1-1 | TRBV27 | CASSLLTHTEAFF
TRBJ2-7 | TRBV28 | CASRAGATNLYEQYF
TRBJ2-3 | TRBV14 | CASSQEVYSTDTQYF
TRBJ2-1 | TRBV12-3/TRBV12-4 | CASKGDKDEQFF
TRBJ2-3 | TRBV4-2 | CASSQAGGTDTQYF
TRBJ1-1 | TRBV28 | CASIPTGAPVTEAFF
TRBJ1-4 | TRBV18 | CASSPKETDPREKLFF
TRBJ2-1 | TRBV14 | CASSQFVSLNEQFF
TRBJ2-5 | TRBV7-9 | CASSLSLAGVGETQYF
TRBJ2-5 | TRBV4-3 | CASSRARDSQETQYF
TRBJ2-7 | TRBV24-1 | CATSKQRETHYEQYF
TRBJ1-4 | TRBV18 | CASSPPGQGSNEKLFF
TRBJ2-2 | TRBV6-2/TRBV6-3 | CASSYGLPGELFF
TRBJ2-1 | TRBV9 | CASGANNEQFF
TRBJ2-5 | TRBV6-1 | CASSTLPRDPQETQYF